This T cell receptor (beta chain) was recorded in a study of blood T cell repertoires in COVID-19 (dated by TCRdb to 2018 to 2020). Looking at the study overall: Collaborator samples came from the United States, Italy and Spain and covered acute and convalescent phases of COVID-19. The prospective study material was composed of cDNA or gDNA derived from T cells, B-cell-depleted T cells, or PBMCs. Subjects who had been exposed to COVID-19, were actively infected with it, or had recovered from it provided the deeply sampled blood TCRbeta repertoires that made up the dataset. A freely available public database, intended as a resource for researchers studying the immune response to SARS-CoV-2, is where the repertoires were released. The samples were drawn from two sources: the first 160 participants of the ongoing ImmuneRACE study, and fewer than 1,500 subjects contributed by 6 global collaborators. Nearly every sample came with metadata listing a de-identified subject ID, COVID-19 status, age in years and sex. Where available, HLA class I and class II types were taken from metadata supplied by the sample provider and were not determined by assay-based typing.

Trimming leaves V shorter by 2 bases and J shorter by 3 bases, with the junction holding 7 bases beyond the gene matches. Measured from the cysteine to the phenylalanine, the CDR3 is 15 residues long. Here the CDR3 DNA is all that survives: 45 bases in frame from base 1. CDR1 KGHSH and CDR2 LQKENI were looked up in the germline V gene. With respect to this clone: Its antigen target is currently unknown. Base qualities are missing; no much larger clone stands one base away.

The research as a whole found: The quantity of clinical and demographic metadata differed by source and by participant and was supplied without curation.

TCRbeta CDR3 regions were amplified from genomic DNA by means of the immunoSEQ Assay, a bias-controlled multiplex PCR. The authors' pipeline ran thus. The number of nucleated cells in each sample was estimated by amplification of reference gene primers within the assay. To quantify the absolute abundance of each unique TCRbeta CDR3 rearrangement, sequence reads were collapsed and filtered. For each sample, productive Simpson clonality was calculated as the square root of Simpson's diversity index over productive rearrangements. Here the immuneACCESS table is served through TCRdb, limited to in-frame sequences with V and J called. Missing clones are a known gap in these copies; in checked studies unresolved V genes cover under half, and the rest lacks a known reason. V and J calls plus clone size are reproduced from that table; the DNA served to infer D and trimming. The sample table contains about 120,000 clones; only one count was recorded for just over 85% of them. About 1% of the sample is taken by the ten largest.

The collaborating institutions used their own protocols to collect whole blood in K2EDTA tubes. For TCRbeta analysis, collaborators shipped samples in one of three forms: frozen whole blood, isolated PBMCs, or DNA extracted from either of those sample types. Recombination joined TRBV18 with TRBJ2-7, with TRBD1 identical over 7 junction bases. The TCR was taken from a woman aged 50 to 60 with active or convalescent COVID-19. The specimen was peripheral blood. The nucleotide sequence is TGTGCCAGCTCACCAGTGACAGGGCTTAACTACGAGCAGTACTTC. The encoded protein is CASSPVTGLNYEQYF.